This entry is about one T cell receptor beta chain. CDR1 is MGHRA, CDR2 YSYEKL, per germline. V dropped 1 base and J dropped 3; count of bases not matched to a gene: 8. The CDR3 runs 16 residues. This record comes from a study of blood T cells in healthy people across ages. With a J-beta primer mix and a sample-barcoded 5' primer, a second PCR ran about 7 to 12 cycles. Via MiXCR, TCRdb re-called the 5' RACE reads, giving one row per CDR3 protein. Of 1.5 million or so distinct CDR3 sequences listed, about 40% are singletons. The sequenced sample was blood. The chain employs TRBV4-1 and TRBJ2-7, with 8 positions matching TRBD2. This TCR was sampled from a woman under 30 in good health. The CDR3 nucleotides read TGCGCCAGCAGCCAAGGGGTTAGCGGGATCCACTACGAGCAGTACTTC. This translates into CASSQGVSGIHYEQYF.